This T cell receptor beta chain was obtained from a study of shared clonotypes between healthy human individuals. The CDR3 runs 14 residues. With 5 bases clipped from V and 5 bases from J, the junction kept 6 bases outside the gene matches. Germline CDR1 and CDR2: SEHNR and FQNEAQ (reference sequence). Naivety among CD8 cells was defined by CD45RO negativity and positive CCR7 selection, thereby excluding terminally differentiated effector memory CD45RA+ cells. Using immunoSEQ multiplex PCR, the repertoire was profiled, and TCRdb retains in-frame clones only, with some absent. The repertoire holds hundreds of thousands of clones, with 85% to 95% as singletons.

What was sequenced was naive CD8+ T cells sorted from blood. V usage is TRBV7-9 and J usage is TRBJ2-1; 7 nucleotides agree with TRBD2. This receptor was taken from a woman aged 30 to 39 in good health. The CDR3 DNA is TGTGCCAGCAGCCCCGGACTAGAGAACAATGAGCAGTTCTTC. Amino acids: CASSPGLENNEQFF.